One sample yielded the 5 T cell receptor beta chains listed below, sequenced in a study of T cell responses to AZD1222 COVID-19 vaccine. Sequenced by immunoSEQ multiplex PCR; TCRdb stores in-frame clones only, minus some. The sample carries around 140,000 clones, 85% to 95% recorded once. The sample consisted of peripheral blood, taken after recovery from COVID-19. The source of these receptors is an adult who had recovered from COVID-19.

The chain employs TRBV5-4 and TRBJ1-6, with TRBD1 matching over 8 bases. CDR1 SGHNT and CDR2 YYREEE come from the germline V gene (reference sequence). Germline trimming cut 5 bases from V and 10 bases from J; bases unmatched to any gene: 14. The CDR3 is made up of 16 amino acids. The CDR3 sequence is CASSRTGGIGGSPLHF. CDR3 sequence (DNA): TGTGCCAGCAGTCGTACAGGGGGAATAGGGGGCTCACCCCTCCACTTT.

This rearrangement joins TRBV2 to TRBJ1-5; 10 bases agree with TRBD1. Per germline, CDR1 SNHLY and CDR2 FYNNEI. The CDR3 length is 15 residues. Germline trimming cut 5 bases from V and 7 bases from J; bases unmatched to any gene: 8. CDR3 DNA: TGTGCCAGCAGTTTTGACAGGGGGCGGGAACAGCCCCAGCATTTT. Translation gives CASSFDRGREQPQHF.

The rearrangement joins TRBV7-9 to TRBJ2-2, with D tentatively TRBD1 (5 bases). V lost 5 bases and J lost 1, with 17 bases in between. The CDR3 is made up of 17 amino acids. Germline-derived CDR1 and CDR2 are SEHNR and FQNEAQ (reference sequence). In DNA, the CDR3 is TGTGCCAGCAGCCCCCGGGTAAACAGGAGGAACACCGGGGAGCTGTTTTTT. Protein product: CASSPRVNRRNTGELFF.

This chain uses TRBV29-1 with TRBJ2-7, with D possibly called TRBD1 or TRBD2 (5 bases each). V was trimmed by 0 bases and J by 4 bases, leaving 22 bases between them. The CDR3 contains 17 residues. Looked up from germline, CDR1 is SQVTM and CDR2 is ANQGSEA. The chain's CDR3 is CSVEEPTPRPWGYEQYF. Here the CDR3 DNA reads TGCAGCGTTGAAGAACCCACCCCACGTCCCTGGGGGTACGAGCAGTACTTC.

The rearrangement uses TRBV6-1 and TRBJ2-4, with TRBD2 as a possible D gene (6 bases). Looked up from germline, CDR1 is MNHNS and CDR2 is SASEGT. V was shortened by 2 bases and J by 0 bases, with 17 bases between the two germline ends. This CDR3 is built from 18 residues. The CDR3 bases are TGTGCCAGCAGTGAAAGGGTCAGCGGACTACTAGCCAAAAACATTCAGTACTTC. The encoded protein is CASSERVSGLLAKNIQYF.